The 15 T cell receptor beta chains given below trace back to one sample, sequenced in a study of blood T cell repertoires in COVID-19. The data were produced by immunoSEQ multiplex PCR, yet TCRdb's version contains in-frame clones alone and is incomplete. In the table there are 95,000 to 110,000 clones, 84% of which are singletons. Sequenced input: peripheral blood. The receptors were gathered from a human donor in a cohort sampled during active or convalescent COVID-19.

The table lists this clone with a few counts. CDR3 region: CASSQEITGSIYEQYF. The CDR3 DNA reads TGCGCCAGCAGCCAAGAAATTACAGGGTCGATTTACGAGCAGTACTTC. J is TRBJ2-7 and V is TRBV4-1; possible D gene TRBD1, 6 bases. Germline V lookup: CDR1 MGHRA, CDR2 YSYEKL. This CDR3 spans 16 amino acids. V was pared by 0 bases and J by 4 bases, with 16 bases between.

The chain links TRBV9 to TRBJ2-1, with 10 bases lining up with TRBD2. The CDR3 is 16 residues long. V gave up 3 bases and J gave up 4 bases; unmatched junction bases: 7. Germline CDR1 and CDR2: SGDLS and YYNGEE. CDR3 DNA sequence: TGTGCCAGCAGCGCGACCGGTAGCGGGGGGTACAATGAGCAGTTCTTC. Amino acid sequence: CASSATGSGGYNEQFF.

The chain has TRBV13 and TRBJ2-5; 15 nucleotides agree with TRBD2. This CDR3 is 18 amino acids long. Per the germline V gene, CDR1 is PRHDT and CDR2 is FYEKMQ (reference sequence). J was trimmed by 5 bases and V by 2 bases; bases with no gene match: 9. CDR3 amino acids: CASSLWTSGGAGRETQYF. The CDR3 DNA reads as TGTGCCAGCAGCTTATGGACTAGCGGGGGGGCCGGTCGCGAGACCCAGTACTTC.

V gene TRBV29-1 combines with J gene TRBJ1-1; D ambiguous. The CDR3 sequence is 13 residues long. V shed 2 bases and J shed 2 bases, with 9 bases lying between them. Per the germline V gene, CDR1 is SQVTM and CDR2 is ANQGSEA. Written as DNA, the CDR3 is TGCAGCGTTGAATGGGAGACCAACACTGAAGCTTTCTTT. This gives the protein CSVEWETNTEAFF.

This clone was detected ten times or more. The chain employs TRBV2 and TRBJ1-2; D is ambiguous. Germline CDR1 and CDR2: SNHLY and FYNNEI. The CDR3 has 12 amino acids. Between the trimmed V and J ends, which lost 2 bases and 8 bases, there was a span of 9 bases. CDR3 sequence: CASSEPLTGYTF. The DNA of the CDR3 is TGTGCCAGCAGTGAACCCCTCACAGGCTACACCTTC.

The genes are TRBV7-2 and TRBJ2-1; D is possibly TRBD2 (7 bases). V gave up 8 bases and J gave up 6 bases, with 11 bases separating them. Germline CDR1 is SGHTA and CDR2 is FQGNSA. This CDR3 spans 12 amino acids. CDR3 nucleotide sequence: TGTGCCAGCGAGGGGGGGGGCAATGAGCAGTTCTTC. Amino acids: CASEGGGNEQFF.

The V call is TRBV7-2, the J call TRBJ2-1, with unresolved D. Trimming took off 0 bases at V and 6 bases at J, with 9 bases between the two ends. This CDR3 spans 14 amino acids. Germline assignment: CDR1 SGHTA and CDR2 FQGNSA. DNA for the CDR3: TGTGCCAGCAGCTTAGCGGCAACTACCAATGAGCAGTTCTTC. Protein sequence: CASSLAATTNEQFF.

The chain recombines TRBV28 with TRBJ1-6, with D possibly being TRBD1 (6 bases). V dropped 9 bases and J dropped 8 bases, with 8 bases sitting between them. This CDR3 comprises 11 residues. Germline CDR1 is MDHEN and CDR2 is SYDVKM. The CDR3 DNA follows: TGTGCCAGTGCAGGGGATTCACCCCTCCACTTT. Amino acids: CASAGDSPLHF. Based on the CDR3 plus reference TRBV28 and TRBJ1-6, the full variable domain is DVKVTQSSRYLVKRTGEKVFLECVQDMDHENMFWYRQDPGLGLRLIYFSYDVKMKEKGDIPEGYSVSREKKERFSLILESASTNQTSMYLCASAGDSPLHFGNGTRLTVT.

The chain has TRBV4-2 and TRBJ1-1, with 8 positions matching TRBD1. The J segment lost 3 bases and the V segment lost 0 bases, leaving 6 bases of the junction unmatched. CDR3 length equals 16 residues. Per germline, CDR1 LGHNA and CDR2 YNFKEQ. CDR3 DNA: TGTGCCAGCAGCCAAGATTTTGGACAGGGTGACACTGAAGCTTTCTTT. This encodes CASSQDFGQGDTEAFF.

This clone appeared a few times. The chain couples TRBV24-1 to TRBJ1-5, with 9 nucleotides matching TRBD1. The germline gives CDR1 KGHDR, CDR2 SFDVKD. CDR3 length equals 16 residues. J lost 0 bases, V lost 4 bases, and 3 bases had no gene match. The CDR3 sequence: CATSDGTGNSNQPQHF. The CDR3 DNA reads TGTGCCACCAGTGACGGGACAGGGAATAGCAATCAGCCCCAGCATTTT.

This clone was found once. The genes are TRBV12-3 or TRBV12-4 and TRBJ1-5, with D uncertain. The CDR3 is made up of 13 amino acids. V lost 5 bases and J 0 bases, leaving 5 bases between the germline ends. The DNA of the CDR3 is TGTGCCAGCAGTCCAGATAGCAATCAGCCCCAGCATTTT. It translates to CASSPDSNQPQHF.

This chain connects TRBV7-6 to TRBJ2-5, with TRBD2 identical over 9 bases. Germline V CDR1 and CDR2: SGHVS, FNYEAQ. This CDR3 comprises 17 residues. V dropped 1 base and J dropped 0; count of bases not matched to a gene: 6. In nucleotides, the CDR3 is TGTGCCAGCAGCTTAGATTGGGCGGGGGGGTACCAAGAGACCCAGTACTTC. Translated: CASSLDWAGGYQETQYF.

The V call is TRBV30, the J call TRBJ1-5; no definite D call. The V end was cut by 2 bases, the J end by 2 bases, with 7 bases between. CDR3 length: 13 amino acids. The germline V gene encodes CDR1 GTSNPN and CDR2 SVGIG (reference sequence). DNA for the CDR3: TGTGCCTGGAGTTCAGTGGGCAATCAGCCCCAGCATTTT. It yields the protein CAWSSVGNQPQHF.

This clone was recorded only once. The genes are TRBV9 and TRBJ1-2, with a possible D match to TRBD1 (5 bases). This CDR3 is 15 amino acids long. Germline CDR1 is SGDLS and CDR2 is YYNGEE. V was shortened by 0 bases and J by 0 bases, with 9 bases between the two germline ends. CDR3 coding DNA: TGTGCCAGCAGCGTAGAGGCAGGGTCTAACTATGGCTACACCTTC. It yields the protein CASSVEAGSNYGYTF.

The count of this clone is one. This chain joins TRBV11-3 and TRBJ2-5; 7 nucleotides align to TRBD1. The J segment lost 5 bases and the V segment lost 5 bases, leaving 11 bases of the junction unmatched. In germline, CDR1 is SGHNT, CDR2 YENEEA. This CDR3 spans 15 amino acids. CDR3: CASSQLGGELETQYF. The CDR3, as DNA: TGTGCCAGCAGCCAGTTAGGGGGCGAGCTTGAGACCCAGTACTTC.